The clone carrying this T cell receptor beta chain was seen only a few times. The target antigen is unknown. The sample comes from a study of T-cell reconstitution after alpha-beta-depleted transplantation in children. The study, taken as a whole, reports: It was newly produced T cells that mostly accounted for T-cell counts and diversity one year after transplant. Alpha-beta T cells about two months after transplant reportedly derived from several hundred expanded graft clones. Some patients' high day-60 TCRbeta diversity was attributed to recipient cells surviving conditioning.

CDR3 length equals 14 residues. CDR1 is DFQATT and CDR2 is SNEGSKA in the germline V gene (reference sequence). Trimming cost V 2 bases and J 7 bases; bases outside gene matches: 8. During its preparation, the TCRbeta library received unique molecular identifiers. Via MiXCR, TCRdb re-called the PCR reads, giving one row per CDR3 protein. Among some 80,000 distinct CDR3 sequences, 15% to 20% were seen once, and the ten largest hold about 54%. V and J are TRBV20-1 and TRBJ2-5; 9 nucleotides line up with TRBD1. This TCR came from a male patient between 2 and 10 years old who had a stem cell transplant for acute lymphoblastic leukemia, so the T cells may come from the graft donor. The material sequenced was PBMCs, mostly from graft donor cells, taken 360 days after TCRalphabeta/CD19-depleted stem cell transplant. The CDR3 region is CSARYRGPLLTQYF. DNA of the CDR3: TGCAGTGCTAGATACAGGGGGCCCCTGTTGACCCAGTACTTC.